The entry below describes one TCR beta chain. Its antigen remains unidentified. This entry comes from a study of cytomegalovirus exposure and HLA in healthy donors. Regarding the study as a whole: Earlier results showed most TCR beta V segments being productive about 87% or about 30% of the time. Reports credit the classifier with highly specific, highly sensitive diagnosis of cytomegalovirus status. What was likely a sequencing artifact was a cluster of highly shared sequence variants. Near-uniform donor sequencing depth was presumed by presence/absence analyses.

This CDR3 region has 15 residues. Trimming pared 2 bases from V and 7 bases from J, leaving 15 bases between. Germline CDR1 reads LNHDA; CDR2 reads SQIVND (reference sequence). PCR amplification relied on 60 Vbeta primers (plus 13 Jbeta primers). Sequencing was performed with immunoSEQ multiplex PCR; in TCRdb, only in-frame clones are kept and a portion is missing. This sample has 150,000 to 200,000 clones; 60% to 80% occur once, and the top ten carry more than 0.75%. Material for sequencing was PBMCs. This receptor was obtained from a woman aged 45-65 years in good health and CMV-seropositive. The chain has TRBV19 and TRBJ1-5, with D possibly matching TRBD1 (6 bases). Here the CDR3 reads CASSILGGARQPQHF. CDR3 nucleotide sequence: TGTGCCAGTAGTATATTGGGGGGGGCGAGACAGCCCCAGCATTTT.